Here is one TCR beta chain with its context. The target antigen is unknown. Libraries were prepared by immunoSEQ multiplex PCR; TCRdb keeps only in-frame clonotypes and omits some of them. Among around 95,000 clones, about 89% were seen once, and the ten largest hold around 0.16%. The cohort excluded patients with autoimmune disease history or systemic immunosuppression. Patients had blood sampled at baseline and again on cycle 4 day 1 and cycle 7 day 1. The sample originates from a study of OX40 agonist ivuxolimab in advanced cancers. Trimming took 3 bases from V and 4 from J, leaving 13 bases between them. The CDR3 is 14 residues long. The germline V gene has CDR1 SGHTA and CDR2 FQGNSA. Findings and caveats of the study: Low normalized T-cell clonal expansion was also seen in some nonresponders. Antigen specificity was not determined for the expanded peripheral T cells.

The rearrangement joins TRBV7-2 to TRBJ2-7; possible D gene TRBD1, 5 bases. This receptor was identified in an adult with an advanced solid tumor such as melanoma, head and neck, liver or kidney cancer. The specimen was CD4+ or CD8+ T cells sorted from blood, collected in a trial of the OX40 agonist ivuxolimab. The CDR3 is CASSLGQGGYEQYF. The CDR3 bases are TGTGCCAGCAGCTTGGGGCAGGGCGGATACGAGCAGTACTTC.